This TCR beta chain is from a study of high-grade serous ovarian cancer treatment subgroups. Overall study findings and caveats: These tumor repertoires lack spatial information from bulk sequencing. Repertoire similarity ranged about 0.11 to 0.79 between tumors of one patient.

In regard to this clone: What it binds is not known.

Method: immunoSEQ multiplex PCR; TCRdb's copy keeps in-frame clones and lacks some. The sample shows about 15,000 clones, under 85% of them seen only once. The CDR3 is made up of 16 amino acids. CDR1 is SGDLS and CDR2 is YYNGEE in the germline V gene. V was clipped by 3 bases and J by 0 bases; unmatched bases: 6. Tumor tissue was taken before any definitive surgery or chemotherapy was given. The source material was tumor tissue. The rearrangement links TRBV9 to TRBJ2-5; 9 nucleotides line up with TRBD2. The receptor comes from a human donor with high-grade serous ovarian cancer. CDR3 amino acids: CASSADRTSDQETQYF. CDR3 DNA sequence: TGTGCCAGCAGCGCCGATCGGACTAGCGACCAAGAGACCCAGTACTTC.